The clone carrying this T cell receptor beta chain is a singleton in its sample. Clones were read by immunoSEQ multiplex PCR, and TCRdb kept only the in-frame ones, dropping some. The sample includes roughly 150,000 clones, 80% to 90% of them seen just once. This CDR3 is built from 16 residues. Germline loops: CDR1 SGDLS, CDR2 YYNGEE. Trimming took 4 bases from V and 3 from J; bases not matched to a gene: 7. The record originates from a study of control samples from healthy donors and cancer patients. The sequence was collected from a man between 18 and 29 years old in good health. This rearrangement joins TRBV9 to TRBJ1-3; 10 bases align to TRBD1. Sequencing was performed on blood. Written as DNA, the CDR3 is TGTGCCAGCAGCCCTCGACAGGGGGCTGATGGAAACACCATATATTTT. This gives the protein CASSPRQGADGNTIYF. The full variable domain, its missing parts supplied by reference TRBV9 and TRBJ1-3, is DSGVTQTPKHLITATGQRVTLRCSPRSGDLSVYWYQQSLDQGLQFLIQYYNGEERAKGNILERFSAQQFPDLHSELNLSSLELGDSALYFCASSPRQGADGNTIYFGEGSWLTVV.